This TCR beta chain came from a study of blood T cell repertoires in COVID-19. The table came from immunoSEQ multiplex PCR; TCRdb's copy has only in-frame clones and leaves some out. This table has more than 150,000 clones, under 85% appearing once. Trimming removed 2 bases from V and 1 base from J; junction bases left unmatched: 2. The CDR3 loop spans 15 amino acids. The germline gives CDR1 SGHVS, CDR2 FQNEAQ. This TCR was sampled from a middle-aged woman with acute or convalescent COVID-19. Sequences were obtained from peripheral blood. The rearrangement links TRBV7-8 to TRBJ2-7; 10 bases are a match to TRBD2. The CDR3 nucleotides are TGTGCCAGCAGCTTAAGGACTAGCGGATCCTACGAGCAGTACTTC. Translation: CASSLRTSGSYEQYF.